The sequence of this TCR beta chain was determined in a study of blood T cell repertoires in COVID-19. Study details: Acute-phase and convalescent COVID-19 samples originated in the United States, Italy and Spain. T cells, B-cell-depleted T cells, or PBMCs supplied cDNA or gDNA.

This clone came up a few times. Germline CDR1 reads SEHNR; CDR2 reads FQNEAQ (reference sequence). CDR3 length equals 16 residues. Trimming left V 3 bases short and J 7 bases short, with 19 bases between. In terms of age and location, participants ranged from roughly 18 to 100 years and lived in approximately 26 US areas. Generated by immunoSEQ multiplex PCR, the TCRdb table keeps only in-frame clones and is missing some. There are hundreds of thousands of clones in the sample; less than 90% occur only once, and 2.5% to 3.5% lies in the top ten. Specimen: PBMCs or T cells enriched from blood (not recorded which). The sequence was collected from a woman in her thirties who had recovered from COVID-19. The chain has TRBV7-9 and TRBJ1-5, with a possible D match to TRBD1 (6 bases). CDR3 residues: CASSFGTNELGQPQHF. For the CDR3, the DNA is TGTGCCAGCAGCTTTGGGACAAACGAGTTAGGGCAGCCCCAGCATTTT.